A selection of T cell receptor beta chains follows, all from one sample in a study of blood T cells in healthy people across ages. Via MiXCR, TCRdb re-called the 5' RACE reads, giving one row per CDR3 protein. The sample has about 1.1 million distinct CDR3 sequences; less than 45% are singletons. The source material was blood. Source of these receptors: a man younger than 30 in good health. CDR3s include the opening cysteine and the closing phenylalanine or tryptophan. Each record gives: J gene, clone size, V gene, D gene, CDR3 DNA, CDR3 protein. The D gene is left open where the match is weak. Not every row has a clone size; where given, it reads once, few, many or a size class.

>TRBJ2-1|few|TRBV11-2|-
TGTGCCAGCAGGGGGTTCACGAGCTCCTACAATGAGCAGTTCTTC
CASRGFTSSYNEQFF
>TRBJ2-1|-|TRBV2|-
TGTGCCAGCAGCACAATCGGACATAACTACAATGAGCAGTTCTTC
CASSTIGHNYNEQFF
>TRBJ2-7|-|TRBV6-6|-
TGTGCCAGCAGTCTCCTGGGCGCGGACACCTTCTACGAGCAGTACTTC
CASSLLGADTFYEQYF
>TRBJ1-6|-|TRBV7-2|-
TGTGCCAGCAGCTTAGCGGCAGGGATGTATTCACCCCTCCACTTT
CASSLAAGMYSPLHF
>TRBJ1-2|-|TRBV19|TRBD1
TGTGCCAGTGCGGGACAGCGCTATGGCTACACCTTC
CASAGQRYGYTF
>TRBJ2-7|-|TRBV6-2/TRBV6-3|-
TGTGCCAGCTGGGGCGGAGGCAATTTCTACGAGCAGTACTTC
CASWGGGNFYEQYF
>TRBJ1-5|many|TRBV4-2|TRBD1
TGTGCCAGCAGCCAAGGACAGGGGAAATATCAGCCCCAGCATTTT
CASSQGQGKYQPQHF
>TRBJ2-3|few|TRBV20-1|-
TGCAGTGCTAGGATCCCGTCCACAGATACGCAGTATTTT
CSARIPSTDTQYF
>TRBJ2-3|-|TRBV20-1|-
TGCAGTGCTAGTCCGGCCGCCTCCACAGATACGCAGTATTTT
CSASPAASTDTQYF
>TRBJ1-1|-|TRBV14|-
TGTGCCAGCAGCCGGACACTTGAAGGGAACACTGAAGCTTTCTTT
CASSRTLEGNTEAFF
>TRBJ2-4|-|TRBV9|TRBD2
TGTGCCAGCAGCTCGAACCCTAGGGGCGGGGAGGGGGCCAAAAACATTCAGTACTTC
CASSSNPRGGEGAKNIQYF
>TRBJ2-5|-|TRBV9|-
TGCGCCGGCAGCGTAGACGCGGAAAAGAGCCAGTACTTC
CAGSVDAEKSQYF